These 22 T cell receptor beta chains share one sample of origin, sequenced in a study of blood T cells in healthy people across ages. Together with a sample-barcoded 5' primer, a J-beta primer mix was included in a second PCR lasting roughly 7 to 11 cycles. One entry per CDR3 protein, called by TCRdb with MiXCR from the 5' RACE reads. Among about 1.8 million distinct CDR3 sequences listed, just under 50% were seen once. Sequenced input: blood. Receptors were obtained from a woman aged 40 to 55 in good health.

This clonotype was seen once. A junction end diverges from the germline sequence, so it may reflect a read error. The chain has TRBV28 and TRBJ2-7, with D perhaps given as TRBD1 or TRBD2 (5 bases each). The CDR3 runs 14 residues. CDR1 and CDR2 (germline): MDHEN, SYDVKM. The CDR3 loop reads CAGSPGRRFNEQYF. The CDR3 bases are TGTGCCGGCAGTCCGGGGCGGCGGTTCAACGAGCAGTACTTC. Combining the CDR3 with reference TRBV28 and TRBJ2-7 gives the whole variable domain DVKVTQSSRYLVKRTGEKVFLECVQDMDHENMFWYRQDPGLGLRLIYFSYDVKMKEKGDIPEGYSVSREKKERFSLILESASTNQTSMYLCAGSPGRRFNEQYFGPGTRLTVT.

Regarding this clonotype: One junction end disagrees with the germline gene, perhaps due to a read error. J is TRBJ2-5 and V is TRBV5-1; possible D gene TRBD1, 6 bases. The germline V gene encodes CDR1 SGHRS and CDR2 YFSETQ. The CDR3 runs to 15 residues. CDR3 protein: CASSLGSGGGETQCF. In DNA form, the CDR3 reads TGCGCCAGCAGCTTGGGGAGTGGGGGCGGTGAGACCCAGTGCTTC.

V usage is TRBV6-5 and J usage is TRBJ2-4, with D hard to call. CDR1 is MNHEY, CDR2 SVGAGI, per germline. Trimming pared 9 bases from V and 1 base from J, leaving 16 bases between. The CDR3 is 15 amino acids. The CDR3 coding sequence is TGTGCCAGTCGGTCGGCAGTCGGGGCCAAAAACATTCAGTACTTC. Translated: CASRSAVGAKNIQYF.

The chain joins TRBV25-1 to TRBJ2-3; 9 positions match TRBD1. CDR3 length: 16 residues. The junction had 5 bases not matched to a gene; V was cut back by 2 bases and J by 2 bases. Germline V gives CDR1 MGHDK, CDR2 SYGVNS. The CDR3 DNA sequence: TGTGCCAGCAGTGAAGGTGGGACAGGGACCACAGATACGCAGTATTTT. Residues: CASSEGGTGTTDTQYF.

The chain joins TRBV4-2 to TRBJ1-2, with TRBD1 identical over 11 bases. V lost 2 bases, J lost 3 bases, and 5 bases stayed unmatched. The CDR3 runs to 16 residues. CDR1 is LGHNA and CDR2 is YNFKEQ in the germline V gene. Here the CDR3 DNA reads TGTGCCAGCAGCCAAACCGGACAGGGGGCTGACTATGGCTACACCTTC. Amino acids: CASSQTGQGADYGYTF.

This clonotype was seen repeatedly, ten times or more. This sequence joins TRBV6-5 and TRBJ2-5; 14 positions agree with TRBD2. The V gene end was trimmed by 6 bases and the J gene end by 6 bases; junction bases not matched to a gene: 6. Germline CDR1 reads MNHEY; CDR2 reads SVGAGI. This CDR3 has 15 amino acids. DNA of the CDR3: TGTGCCAGCAGACCCGGACTAGCGGGGGGAAAGACCCAGTACTTC. Translation gives CASRPGLAGGKTQYF.

This clonotype was observed a handful of times. This sequence joins TRBV20-1 and TRBJ2-7, with TRBD1 as a possible D gene (7 bases). CDR1 and CDR2 from the germline V gene are DFQATT and SNEGSKA (reference sequence). The CDR3 totals 15 residues. The ends were cut back, 0 bases at V and 3 bases at J, with 15 bases in the middle. CDR3 nucleotides: TGCAGTGCTAGAGACTCAGGGGGGCTTTACTACGAGCAGTACTTC. It codes for CSARDSGGLYYEQYF.

The table lists this clonotype with a few counts. The chain links TRBV12-3 or TRBV12-4 to TRBJ2-1, with D possibly being TRBD1 (6 bases). With 5 bases removed from V and 0 bases from J, the gap between germline ends came to 11 bases. This CDR3 is built from 15 residues. The CDR3 DNA is TGTGCCAGCAGTGAGACAGGATACTCCTACAATGAGCAGTTCTTC. It yields the protein CASSETGYSYNEQFF.

This clonotype was counted between two and nine times. CDR3 region: CASSQGLQGERTDTQYF. The CDR3 DNA reads as TGTGCCAGCAGCCAAGGCCTACAGGGGGAGAGGACAGATACGCAGTATTTT. This chain uses TRBV3-1 with TRBJ2-3; 8 nucleotides agree with TRBD1. V shed 1 base and J 3 bases; nucleotides not matched to a gene: 9. CDR3 length: 17 residues. CDR1 LGHDT and CDR2 YNNKEL come from the germline V gene (reference sequence).

Details on this clonotype: A much larger clone differs from this one at a single base, so this may be a read error. DNA for the CDR3: TGTGTCAGCAGTAAATCGGACAGCCCTAACTATGGCTACACCTTC. Translated: CVSSKSDSPNYGYTF. The rearrangement joins TRBV12-3 or TRBV12-4 to TRBJ1-2, with D perhaps matching TRBD1 (6 bases). This CDR3 region has 15 residues.

This chain links TRBV6-2 or TRBV6-3 with TRBJ1-6; D may be TRBD1 (5 bases). This CDR3 is built from 16 residues. Trimming pared 4 bases from V and 10 bases from J, leaving 20 bases between. In germline, CDR1 is MNHEY, CDR2 SVGEGT. CDR3 in amino acids: CASSFTTGQSNSPLHF. The CDR3 region has the DNA TGTGCCAGCAGTTTTACGACGGGGCAGAGCAACTCACCCCTCCACTTT.

The CDR3 region is CASSLVNRGTGNEKLFF. The CDR3 DNA is TGTGCCAGCAGCTTGGTGAACAGGGGGACAGGGAATGAAAAACTGTTTTTT. The chain links TRBV5-5 to TRBJ1-4; TRBD1 aligns across 9 bases. The CDR3 runs to 17 residues. Germline V gives CDR1 SGHKS, CDR2 YYEKEE (reference sequence). Losses at the gene ends were 0 bases for V and 5 bases for J; bases not matched to a gene: 8.

V usage is TRBV7-2 and J usage is TRBJ2-4; either TRBD1 or TRBD2 may fit D (5 bases each). The germline V and J ends were trimmed by 0 bases and 7 bases, with 7 bases remaining between them. CDR3 length equals 13 residues. Germline V CDR1 and CDR2: SGHTA, FQGNSA. The CDR3 nucleotides are TGTGCCAGCAGCTTAGCGGGGACGAACATTCAGTACTTC. Protein product: CASSLAGTNIQYF.

This clonotype was seen a handful of times. The chain couples TRBV3-1 to TRBJ2-7; 8 bases align to TRBD2. The ends lost 3 bases at V and 2 bases at J; junction bases unmatched: 3. Germline V CDR1 and CDR2: LGHDT, YNNKEL (reference sequence). The CDR3 has 14 residues. The CDR3 loop reads CASSQSGGTYEQYF. The CDR3 region has the DNA TGTGCCAGCAGCCAGAGCGGGGGCACCTACGAGCAGTACTTC.

This sequence joins TRBV6-2 or TRBV6-3 and TRBJ2-5; TRBD2 matches 8 bases. The CDR3 is 15 residues long. Losses at the gene ends were 3 bases for V and 13 bases for J; bases not matched to a gene: 16. In germline, CDR1 is MNHEY, CDR2 SVGEGT. CDR3 nucleotides: TGTGCCAGCAGTTATTCGGGGGGGGAGCGACTTGGGAGGTACTTC. Translated, it gives CASSYSGGERLGRYF.

CDR3 residues: CASSQDQVDGGTDTQYF. The DNA for the CDR3 is TGCGCCAGCAGCCAAGATCAAGTGGACGGAGGTACAGATACGCAGTATTTT. This chain uses TRBV4-1 with TRBJ2-3; tentative D call: TRBD2 (5 bases). The germline V gene encodes CDR1 MGHRA and CDR2 YSYEKL. Trimming shortened V by 0 bases and J by 3 bases, and 16 bases separated the two germline ends. This CDR3 contains 17 residues.

This clonotype was seen more than once but under ten times. The J gene is TRBJ1-2, the V gene TRBV5-1; 7 bases match TRBD1. V shed 0 bases and J 6 bases; nucleotides not matched to a gene: 11. The germline CDR1 and CDR2 sequences are SGHRS and YFSETQ. The CDR3 loop spans 16 amino acids. In DNA form, the CDR3 reads TGCGCCAGCAGCTTGGCCGGGACAGAAAGGGAGCATGGCTACACCTTC. This encodes CASSLAGTEREHGYTF.

This CDR3 reads CATSEGGRSYQETQYF. The DNA for the CDR3 is TGTGCCACCAGTGAAGGAGGCAGATCTTACCAAGAGACCCAGTACTTC. The chain couples TRBV24-1 to TRBJ2-5, with D possibly matching TRBD2 (5 bases). Germline-derived CDR1 and CDR2 are KGHDR and SFDVKD. The CDR3 contains 16 residues. Between the trimmed V and J ends, which lost 4 bases and 0 bases, there was a span of 14 bases.

The chain couples TRBV20-1 to TRBJ2-5, with 13 bases identical to TRBD2. The germline V gene has CDR1 DFQATT and CDR2 SNEGSKA (reference sequence). Losses at the gene ends were 0 bases for V and 1 base for J; bases not matched to a gene: 14. This CDR3 spans 20 amino acids. The CDR3 DNA reads TGCAGTGCTAGAGATTGGGAGGAGAGGACTAGCGGGGGAGGCCAAGAGACCCAGTACTTC. The encoded protein is CSARDWEERTSGGGQETQYF.

The chain carries TRBV6-6 and TRBJ2-3; D perhaps matches TRBD2 (7 bases). The CDR3 covers 17 residues. V lost 6 bases and J lost 5, with 24 bases in between. Looked up from germline, CDR1 is MNHNY and CDR2 is SVGAGI (reference sequence). The CDR3 reads CASRSPRRGPSLDTQYF. CDR3 bases: TGTGCCAGCAGGTCCCCCCGGCGGGGGCCCTCTTTAGATACGCAGTATTTT.

The rearrangement uses TRBV6-5 and TRBJ2-7, with 7 bases that match TRBD2. Germline V lookup: CDR1 MNHEY, CDR2 SVGAGI. Trimming cost V 6 bases and J 2 bases; bases outside gene matches: 13. This CDR3 has 16 residues. The CDR3 coding sequence is TGTGCCAGCAGCCCAGGGTGGAGCGGGGCGACCTACGAGCAGTACTTC. Protein: CASSPGWSGATYEQYF.

This clonotype was detected a few times. The rearrangement links TRBV24-1 to TRBJ2-5, with 11 bases matching TRBD2. This CDR3 comprises 17 residues. Germline CDR1 KGHDR, CDR2 SFDVKD. After removal of 3 bases from V and 5 bases from J, the junction contained 10 bases not matched to a gene. For the CDR3, the DNA is TGTGCCACCAGTGATCCCCGACTAGCGGGGAGTAGGGAGACCCAGTACTTC. Translated: CATSDPRLAGSRETQYF.